Presented here are 20 T cell receptor beta chains from one specimen sequenced in a study of T cell changes during pregnancy in multiple sclerosis. Profiled with immunoSEQ multiplex PCR; TCRdb holds only in-frame clones, not every one. The sample records tens of thousands of clones, just under 95% being singletons. Here the sequenced sample was peripheral blood, taken in the third trimester of pregnancy. Receptor source: a female donor with multiple sclerosis, enrolled in a pregnancy study.

The chain combines TRBV30 with TRBJ2-3; the D gene is possibly TRBD1 (6 bases). This CDR3 contains 13 residues. Trimming cost V 2 bases and J 5 bases, with 11 bases left between them. The germline CDR1 and CDR2 sequences are GTSNPN and SVGIG (reference sequence). The CDR3 is CAWSSGAGDTQYF. CDR3 DNA sequence: TGTGCCTGGAGTTCAGGGGCGGGAGATACGCAGTATTTT.

In its sample, this clone was seen once. V gene TRBV23-1 combines with J gene TRBJ1-1, with D hard to call. TRBV23-1 is placed among ORFs of uncertain function. V gave up 9 bases and J gave up 0 bases, with 11 bases separating them. CDR3 length equals 13 residues. CDR3 loop: CARAGGLNTEAFF. The CDR3, as DNA: TGCGCCAGAGCTGGAGGCCTGAACACTGAAGCTTTCTTT.

This chain links TRBV6-1 with TRBJ2-1; the match to TRBD2 covers 7 bases. The CDR3 sequence is 14 residues long. Germline CDR1 and CDR2: MNHNS and SASEGT. The trim removed 9 bases at V and 3 bases at J, leaving 8 bases unmatched. The CDR3 here is CASLPGLRYNEQFF. CDR3 in DNA: TGTGCCAGTCTACCGGGACTACGCTACAATGAGCAGTTCTTC.

This CDR3 is CASSLGGLAGDNNEQFF. In nucleotides, the CDR3 is TGTGCCAGCAGCTTAGGCGGGTTAGCGGGAGACAACAATGAGCAGTTCTTC. The J gene is TRBJ2-1, the V gene TRBV11-3; 9 bases match TRBD2. From germline, CDR1 is SGHNT and CDR2 YENEEA. The CDR3 has 17 amino acids. Trimming took 1 base from V and 5 from J; bases not matched to a gene: 9.

The genes are TRBV27 and TRBJ1-4; 9 bases fit TRBD1. V gave up 4 bases and J gave up 8 bases; unmatched junction bases: 8. This CDR3 contains 15 residues. Germline CDR1 is MNHEY and CDR2 is SMNVEV (reference sequence). This chain's CDR3 is CASSSYRGREEKLFF. CDR3 nucleotide sequence: TGTGCCAGCAGTTCCTACAGGGGGCGCGAGGAAAAACTGTTTTTT. Filled out from reference TRBV27 and TRBJ1-4, the complete variable domain reads EAQVTQNPRYLITVTGKKLTVTCSQNMNHEYMSWYRQDPGLGLRQIYYSMNVEVTDKGDVPEGYKVSRKEKRNFPLILESPSPNQTSLYFCASSSYRGREEKLFFGSGTQLSVL.

The DNA for the CDR3 is TGTGCCAGTAGTATACTGGGGGCGAACACTGAAGCTTTCTTT. Translation: CASSILGANTEAFF. The chain uses TRBV19 and TRBJ1-1, with D maybe TRBD1 (6 bases). The V gene's germline CDR1 is LNHDA and CDR2 SQIVND (reference sequence). Trimming stripped 2 bases from V and 1 base from J, with 8 bases between. CDR3 length: 14 amino acids.

The V call is TRBV5-1, the J call TRBJ2-3; D possibly corresponds to TRBD2 (6 bases). The length of the CDR3 is 14 residues. V shed 4 bases and J shed 2 bases, with 11 bases lying between them. CDR1 is SGHRS and CDR2 is YFSETQ in the germline V gene. Here the CDR3 reads CASSRTGDTDTQYF. The CDR3 region has the DNA TGCGCCAGCAGCCGTACGGGGGACACAGATACGCAGTATTTT.

The chain carries TRBV9 and TRBJ2-7, with 14 bases fitting TRBD2. Looked up from germline, CDR1 is SGDLS and CDR2 is YYNGEE. J gave up 3 bases and V 4 bases, and 12 bases lay outside the gene matches. The CDR3 consists of 18 residues. The CDR3 loop is CASSPLTSGRGISYEQYF. The CDR3 DNA follows: TGTGCCAGCAGCCCTTTGACTAGCGGGAGGGGAATAAGCTACGAGCAGTACTTC.

The genes are TRBV19 and TRBJ1-5; TRBD1 agrees at 12 bases. Germline CDR1 and CDR2: LNHDA and SQIVND (reference sequence). Trimming removed 5 bases from V and 6 bases from J; junction bases left unmatched: 5. The length of the CDR3 is 15 residues. For the CDR3, the DNA is TGTGCCAGTAGTGTAGGGACAGGGGGCGGTCAGCCCCAGCATTTT. Translating gives CASSVGTGGGQPQHF.

This chain uses TRBV2 with TRBJ2-7, with TRBD2 as a possible D gene (6 bases). Germline CDR1 reads SNHLY; CDR2 reads FYNNEI. CDR3 length: 14 residues. V was shortened by 8 bases and J by 4 bases, with 18 bases between the two germline ends. CDR3 loop: CASGFRVGGYEQYF. CDR3 DNA: TGTGCCAGCGGATTCCGTGTCGGGGGTTACGAGCAGTACTTC.

V and J are TRBV18 and TRBJ2-1; TRBD2 might be the D (6 bases). The V end was cut by 6 bases, the J end by 6 bases, with 18 bases between. Germline V gene data show CDR1 as KGHSH and CDR2 as LQKENI. The CDR3 runs to 15 residues. The chain's CDR3 is CASSSGWRALNEQFF. Written as DNA, the CDR3 is TGTGCCAGCTCCTCGGGCTGGAGGGCCCTCAATGAGCAGTTCTTC.

This chain uses TRBV25-1 with TRBJ2-1; D possibly corresponds to TRBD2 (7 bases). This CDR3 comprises 14 residues. Trimming cost V 7 bases and J 0 bases, with 10 bases left between them. In germline, CDR1 is MGHDK, CDR2 SYGVNS. The CDR3, as DNA: TGTGCCAGCAAGGGGGGGAGCTCCTACAATGAGCAGTTCTTC. It specifies CASKGGSSYNEQFF.

The chain employs TRBV10-3 and TRBJ2-1; 12 nucleotides align to TRBD2. The CDR3 is 16 amino acids. Germline V gene sequence: CDR1 ENHRY, CDR2 SYGVKD. The V and J ends lost 0 bases and 7 bases, in that order; junction bases with no gene match: 4. CDR3 residues: CAISESLAGGINEQFF. CDR3 bases: TGTGCCATCAGTGAGTCCCTAGCGGGAGGGATAAATGAGCAGTTCTTC.

This clone appeared a few times. This chain links TRBV5-1 with TRBJ1-1; tentatively, D is TRBD1 (6 bases). V lost 0 bases and J 4 bases, leaving 13 bases between the germline ends. Germline V gene sequence: CDR1 SGHRS, CDR2 YFSETQ. CDR3 size: 15 residues. The CDR3 DNA is TGCGCCAGCAGCTTGGAGTCAGGGGTACCCACTGAAGCTTTCTTT. Its protein is CASSLESGVPTEAFF.

The table lists this clone with a count of one. The chain is built from TRBV2 and TRBJ1-4; TRBD1 matches 9 bases. This CDR3 has 13 amino acids. V lost 6 bases and J lost 7; bases outside the gene matches: 3. CDR1 is SNHLY, CDR2 FYNNEI, per germline. CDR3 protein: CASSSGQGEKLFF. DNA of the CDR3: TGTGCCAGCAGCTCGGGACAGGGTGAAAAACTGTTTTTT.

The chain is built from TRBV7-9 and TRBJ2-1, with 9 positions matching TRBD1. This CDR3 has 15 amino acids. CDR1 and CDR2 (germline): SEHNR, FQNEAQ (reference sequence). V was pared by 1 base and J by 8 bases, with 6 bases of the junction left unmatched. CDR3 loop: CASSLGTGASDEQFF. CDR3 coding DNA: TGTGCCAGCAGCTTAGGGACAGGGGCTAGCGATGAGCAGTTCTTC.

The V gene is TRBV18, the J gene TRBJ2-1; 8 bases fit TRBD1. With V trimmed by 2 bases and J by 3 bases, 6 bases remained unmatched. The CDR3 consists of 16 residues. The V gene's germline CDR1 is KGHSH and CDR2 LQKENI. As DNA, the CDR3 is TGTGCCAGCTCACCAGGCAGGGGGCACAACTACAATGAGCAGTTCTTC. Its translation is CASSPGRGHNYNEQFF.

V is TRBV7-2 and J is TRBJ2-5, with 8 positions matching TRBD2. The CDR3 runs to 15 residues. Trimming cost V 5 bases and J 1 base; bases outside gene matches: 6. Germline CDR1 SGHTA, CDR2 FQGNSA. CDR3 sequence reads: CASSPLAGSQETQYF. In DNA, the CDR3 is TGTGCCAGCAGCCCCTTAGCGGGAAGCCAAGAGACCCAGTACTTC.

This sequence joins TRBV30 and TRBJ1-3; D uncertain. The CDR3 spans 16 residues. Trimming stripped 2 bases from V and 0 bases from J, with 14 bases between. Germline assignment: CDR1 GTSNPN and CDR2 SVGIG (reference sequence). CDR3 nucleotides: TGTGCCTGGAGTTTTCCGACACTCAACTCTGGAAACACCATATATTTT. Protein: CAWSFPTLNSGNTIYF.

The chain has TRBV29-1 and TRBJ1-2, with 8 bases aligning to TRBD1. Germline V gives CDR1 SQVTM, CDR2 ANQGSEA. V dropped 6 bases and J dropped 7; count of bases not matched to a gene: 7. CDR3 length equals 12 residues. CDR3 sequence reads: CSVMDRVGGYTF. CDR3 sequence (DNA): TGCAGCGTCATGGACAGGGTCGGTGGCTACACCTTC.